This T cell receptor beta chain was retrieved from a study of control samples from healthy donors and cancer patients. Assay used: immunoSEQ multiplex PCR; TCRdb lists only in-frame clones, some missing. The repertoire holds 95,000 to 150,000 clones, with 80% to 95% as singletons. Trimming took 1 base from V and 6 from J; bases not matched to a gene: 7. The CDR3 contains 16 residues. The V gene's germline CDR1 is KGHDR and CDR2 SFDVKD. The clonotype comes from a woman between 18 and 29 years old in good health. The chain recombines TRBV24-1 with TRBJ2-2; 7 bases are a match to TRBD1. Sequenced sample: blood. The CDR3 spells CATSDFRTGSSGELFF. In nucleotides, the CDR3 is TGTGCCACCAGTGATTTTAGGACAGGTTCGTCCGGGGAGCTGTTTTTT.